This section outlines one TCR beta chain sequence together with its context. Its matching antigen is unknown. PCR employed 60 Vbeta and 13 Jbeta primers. Here immunoSEQ multiplex PCR was the method, and the copy in TCRdb shows in-frame clones only, minus some. The sample holds some 150,000 clones, 70% to 90% seen once. The data derive from a study of cytomegalovirus exposure and HLA in healthy donors. Study details: The early release's HLA-typed donors yielded 80 million to 95 million unique TCRs. Study observations and caveats: A few of the chains that were CMV-associated were confirmed in vitro to be specific for CMV antigens. Reportedly, diagnosis of cytomegalovirus status by the classifier showed high specificity and sensitivity.

The CDR3 length is 12 residues. Trimming removed 3 bases from V and 4 bases from J, with 9 bases in between. Germline-derived CDR1 and CDR2 are GTSNPN and SVGIG (reference sequence). This receptor was identified in a woman between 18 and 29 years old in good health and CMV-seronegative. The genes are TRBV30 and TRBJ1-2, with unresolved D. Sequencing was performed on PBMCs. For the CDR3, the DNA is TGTGCCTGGAGACGCGCCTCCTATGGCTACACCTTC. As protein: CAWRRASYGYTF.